The 7 T cell receptor beta chains below were found in one sample sequenced in a study of shared clonotypes between healthy human individuals. Sequencing used immunoSEQ multiplex PCR; TCRdb keeps in-frame clones, though not all of them. The table shows 2.3 million or so clones, with over 90% occurring only once. The specimen was naive CD4+ T cells from PBMCs. Subset denoted: CD45RA+ positively selected. Receptor source: a man between 18 and 29 years old in good health. Some clones in this sample may be carry-over from other donors' samples.

This clone has only a few counts. The chain couples TRBV2 to TRBJ1-5; D is perhaps TRBD1 (5 bases). Germline CDR1 reads SNHLY; CDR2 reads FYNNEI. V lost 6 bases and J lost 1, with 10 bases in between. CDR3 length equals 14 residues. CDR3 coding DNA: TGTGCCAGCAGACCCGGGACGAGCAATCAGCCCCAGCATTTT. Translating gives CASRPGTSNQPQHF.

Remarks on this clone: The same CDR3 is also encoded by other DNA sequences in this sample. This chain joins TRBV9 and TRBJ2-5; the D call may be TRBD1 or TRBD2 (5 bases each). The CDR3 extends over 14 amino acids. Trimming removed 2 bases at V and 1 base at J, with 9 bases between. The germline V gene has CDR1 SGDLS and CDR2 YYNGEE. CDR3 region: CASSVGTAQETQYF. Here the CDR3 DNA reads TGTGCCAGCAGCGTGGGGACCGCCCAAGAGACCCAGTACTTC.

The V call is TRBV5-4, the J call TRBJ1-2, with 7 bases lining up with TRBD1. This CDR3 is 14 amino acids long. V was clipped by 4 bases and J by 7 bases; unmatched bases: 10. Germline CDR1 reads SGHNT; CDR2 reads YYREEE (reference sequence). DNA of the CDR3: TGTGCCAGCAGCACACGACAGGGTGAGGCTGGCTACACCTTC. Residues: CASSTRQGEAGYTF.

J is TRBJ2-2 and V is TRBV2; 14 nucleotides align to TRBD2. Germline V gene sequence: CDR1 SNHLY, CDR2 FYNNEI. V was clipped by 6 bases and J by 6 bases; unmatched bases: 15. The CDR3 spans 19 residues. The chain's CDR3 is CASSRDLTSGRALAGELFF. DNA for the CDR3: TGTGCCAGCAGCCGCGACCTGACTAGCGGGAGGGCCCTCGCCGGGGAGCTGTTTTTT. Supplemented by reference TRBV2 and TRBJ2-2, the full variable domain reads EPEVTQTPSHQVTQMGQEVILRCVPISNHLYFYWYRQILGQKVEFLVSFYNNEISEKSEIFDDQFSVERPDGSNFTLKIRSTKLEDSAMYFCASSRDLTSGRALAGELFFGEGSRLTVL.

The gene calls are TRBV5-4 and TRBJ2-3; D is undetermined. This CDR3 is 12 amino acids long. CDR1 and CDR2 from the germline V gene are SGHNT and YYREEE (reference sequence). V shed 5 bases and J shed 2 bases, with 6 bases lying between them. The CDR3 nucleotides read TGTGCCAGCAGGGTCGACACAGATACGCAGTATTTT. Translated: CASRVDTDTQYF.

The chain has TRBV11-2 and TRBJ1-1; TRBD1 aligns across 12 bases. Germline assignment: CDR1 SGHAT and CDR2 FQNNGV. The CDR3 sequence is 19 residues long. V dropped 5 bases and J dropped 2; count of bases not matched to a gene: 15. The CDR3 region has the DNA TGTGCCAGCAGCCCTGTATGGGGACAGGGGGCTTCGGTCAACACTGAAGCTTTCTTT. Its translation: CASSPVWGQGASVNTEAFF.

The chain recombines TRBV5-1 with TRBJ2-3, with D possibly called TRBD1 or TRBD2 (5 bases each). Trimming stripped 7 bases from V and 2 bases from J, with 8 bases between. Germline V gene data show CDR1 as SGHRS and CDR2 as YFSETQ. The CDR3 length is 12 residues. In DNA, the CDR3 is TGCGCCAGCGAGGGGAACACAGATACGCAGTATTTT. Its translation: CASEGNTDTQYF.